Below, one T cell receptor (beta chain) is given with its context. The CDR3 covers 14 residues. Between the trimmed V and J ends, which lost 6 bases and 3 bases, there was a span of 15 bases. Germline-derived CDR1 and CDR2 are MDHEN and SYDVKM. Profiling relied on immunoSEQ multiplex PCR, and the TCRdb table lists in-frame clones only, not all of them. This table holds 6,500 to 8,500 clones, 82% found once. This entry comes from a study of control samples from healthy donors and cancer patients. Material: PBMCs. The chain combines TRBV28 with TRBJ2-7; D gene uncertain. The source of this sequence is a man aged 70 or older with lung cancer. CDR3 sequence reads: CASRQIGLVYEQYF. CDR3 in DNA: TGTGCCAGCAGACAAATAGGGCTAGTCTACGAGCAGTACTTC.